This record looks at one T cell receptor (beta chain) sequence and its context. Its antigen is currently not known. Nothing much larger sits one base from this clone, and base qualities are not available. This sample stems from a study of vaccination and CD4 T cells after COVID-19 (dated by TCRdb to between 2021 and 2022). Context from the whole study: SARS-CoV-2 positivity had been established in the convalescent patients by nasal swab PCR, and mild disease was recorded in about 9 of these patients and severe disease in one. Post-vaccine blood samples were taken a median of approximately 76 days after the second vaccine dose, with a range of about 13 to 250 days. Control cultures received a CEFX viral epitope pool as the positive control, an HIV-1 Nef peptide pool as the negative control, or no peptide. The convalescent cohort included six males and four females, with two Hispanic individuals, seven Caucasians, two Asians and one multiracial person. In roughly eleven COVID-19 convalescent patients and a few infection-naive healthy vaccine recipients, the spike-specific CD4+ TCR repertoire before mRNA vaccination was compared with the repertoire after mRNA vaccination. Two doses of either the Pfizer-BioNTech BNT162b2 vaccine (n=8) or the Moderna mRNA-1273 vaccine (n=2) were administered to participants. Culture stimuli were overlapping spike peptide pools from SARS-CoV-2 and from the common cold coronaviruses HCoV-NL63, HCoV-OC43 and HCoV-229E. Post-COVID blood samples from convalescent patients were collected a median of around 100 days after diagnosis, with a range of roughly 30 to 161 days. What the authors observed across the whole study: Among convalescent patients, a median roughly 90% of the SARS-CoV-2-reactive clones seen after vaccination appeared only after vaccination, which suggests priming specific to the vaccine. Of the vaccine-specific clones in convalescent patients, 304 of 307, or nearly all, reacted only to SARS-CoV-2 spike and did not cross-react with common cold coronaviruses. Although the median number of SARS-CoV-2-reactive clonotypes went up from around 20 after infection to some 40 after vaccination, the increase was not significant. Only a relatively small number of convalescent patients were included in the study, and early timepoints following natural infection were not analyzed.

The library was prepared using PCR. DNA from cultured CD4+ T cells was subjected to TCR sequencing with the Oncomine TCR Beta short-read assay at the Johns Hopkins FTIC core. The QIAamp micro DNA kit was used to extract genomic DNA from the cultured CD4+ T cells. Oncomine TCR Beta libraries made from cultured CD4+ T cells were pooled using unique dual indexes and sequenced on an Illumina iSeq 100. The study's processing was this. Non-productive sequences were removed, and CDR3s not starting with C, not ending with F or W, or shorter than 7 amino acids were discarded. The MANAFEST web application identified antigen-specific clonotypes by comparing peptide-stimulated wells against reference wells and other culture wells. To be called positive, a clone needed an FDR below 0.05, an odds ratio above 5, and a productive frequency above 0.1% in at least two of three replicate wells. A clonotype was classed as cross-reactive if the clonotype showed significant expansion both in SARS-CoV-2 spike wells and in at least one common cold coronavirus spike condition. Levenshtein distances (stringdist) and unrooted phylogenetic trees (ape) in R version 3.6.1 were used to assess CDR3 homology. TCRdb reprocessed the public reads (quality trimming at Q25 with fastp, clone calling with MiXCR) and kept in-frame beta chains. Each CDR3 protein gets just one entry, which takes the most common genes and DNA from the rows behind it. None of the V and J calls come from the authors' own analysis; TCRdb made them. The sample table lists about 12,000 distinct CDR3 sequences, about 61% of them with a count of one. The ten largest clonotypes hold less than 9% of the sample.

Explained via the paper, the treatment or condition label denotes: approximately nine-day PBMC culture with coronavirus spike peptide pools or control peptides (ViraFEST assay). The ViraFEST assay was used in the study, in which antigen-specific T cells were expanded with peptide pools and expanded clonotypes were subsequently identified by TCR sequencing. The convalescent patients' positive SARS-CoV-2 PCR tests fell between March and December 2020, which was before the Alpha, Beta and Delta variants emerged in the United States. Each well held 2.2 million or so PBMCs cultured in IMDM containing approximately 5% human AB serum and approximately 9.6 IU/ml IL-2, with roughly 9.2 ug/ml peptide pools added. Half of the culture medium was replaced with fresh IL-2-containing medium on days 3 and 7. After roughly 9 days of culture, CD4+ T cells were isolated by negative selection with the EasySep CD4+ T cell isolation kit. Ficoll-Paque Plus gradient centrifugation was used to isolate PBMCs from whole blood, and the isolated PBMCs were then either used fresh or cryopreserved at -140C. Triplicate wells were generally used for each culture condition.

Trimming removed 6 bases from V and 3 bases from J, leaving 16 bases between the germline ends. Counted from cysteine to phenylalanine, this CDR3 has 15 amino acids. Only the CDR3 DNA stays, 45 bases, in frame from base 1. In the germline V gene (reference sequence), CDR1 corresponds to LNHDA and CDR2 to SQIVND. The chain links TRBV19 with TRBJ2-3; the D segment could be TRBD1, given 6 matching bases. Material: CD4+ T cells from blood, cultured in vitro, obtained before SARS-CoV-2 vaccination. The clonotype was recovered from a human donor who had recovered from COVID-19. CDR3 region: CASRLQGDETDTQYF. The DNA is TGTGCCAGTAGGCTACAGGGAGACGAGACAGATACGCAGTATTTT.